One sample yielded the 5 T cell receptor beta chains listed below, sequenced in a study of shared clonotypes between healthy human individuals. Generated by immunoSEQ multiplex PCR, the TCRdb table keeps only in-frame clones and is missing some. The sample shows roughly 500,000 clones, roughly 80% of them seen only once. Sequencing used PBMCs. The receptor source for this set is a woman in her thirties or forties in good health. Some clones in this sample may be carry-over from other donors' samples.

V gene TRBV7-2 combines with J gene TRBJ2-5; 7 bases match TRBD2. Per germline, CDR1 SGHTA and CDR2 FQGNSA. Germline trimming cut 4 bases from V and 11 bases from J; bases unmatched to any gene: 10. The CDR3 extends over 13 amino acids. CDR3 sequence: CASSSGLTGEQYF. The CDR3 DNA reads TGTGCCAGCAGCTCGGGACTAACGGGGGAGCAGTACTTC.

The chain links TRBV7-3 to TRBJ1-1; D is ambiguous. V lost 6 bases and J 2 bases, leaving 10 bases between the germline ends. In germline, CDR1 is SGHTA, CDR2 FQGTGA. The CDR3 totals 13 residues. The CDR3 DNA is TGTGCCAGCAGTCAAGGGCGTAACACTGAAGCTTTCTTT. It is translated as CASSQGRNTEAFF. Together with reference TRBV7-3 and TRBJ1-1, the CDR3 gives the full variable domain: GAGVSQTPSNKVTEKGKYVELRCDPISGHTALYWYRQSLGQGPEFLIYFQGTGAADDSGLPNDRFFAVRPEGSVSTLKIQRTERGDSAVYLCASSQGRNTEAFFGQGTRLTVV.

The chain is built from TRBV4-2 and TRBJ2-1, with D tentatively TRBD2 (5 bases). V dropped 6 bases and J dropped 8 bases, with 11 bases sitting between them. CDR1 and CDR2 (germline): LGHNA, YNFKEQ. The CDR3 loop spans 12 amino acids. The CDR3 nucleotides read TGTGCCAGCAGTTGGGCCGGGGATGAGCAGTTCTTC. It specifies CASSWAGDEQFF.

This sequence joins TRBV2 and TRBJ2-7; TRBD2 agrees at 7 bases. The CDR3 consists of 13 residues. From germline, CDR1 is SNHLY and CDR2 FYNNEI. Losses at the gene ends were 6 bases for V and 5 bases for J; bases not matched to a gene: 7. Here the CDR3 reads CASRGRAWDEQYF. The DNA of the CDR3 is TGTGCCAGCAGGGGGAGGGCCTGGGACGAGCAGTACTTC.

V is TRBV7-2 and J is TRBJ1-2, with D possibly being TRBD1 (6 bases). CDR1 is SGHTA and CDR2 is FQGNSA in the germline V gene. The CDR3 runs 14 residues. V was clipped by 6 bases and J by 2 bases, with 13 bases between them. CDR3 sequence reads: CASRRIGTNYGYTF. In DNA, the CDR3 is TGTGCCAGCAGACGGATTGGGACAAACTATGGCTACACCTTC.